Listed below are T cell receptor beta chains from one sample, sequenced in a study of cytomegalovirus exposure and HLA in healthy donors. Profiled with immunoSEQ multiplex PCR; TCRdb holds only in-frame clones, not every one. The sample holds approximately 150,000 clones, 68% seen once. The sequencing input was PBMCs. These receptors were obtained from a woman aged 40-49 years in good health and CMV-seropositive. Both conserved end residues are part of each CDR3. Each record gives: D gene, V gene, clone size, CDR3 length, J gene, CDR3 protein, CDR3 DNA. D genes are given only for firm matches. Where a row states a size, it is once, few, many or the class of an expanded clone; other rows omit it.

>NA|TRBV7-2|NA|13|TRBJ2-7
CASSLDWPYEQYF
TGTGCCAGCAGCTTAGATTGGCCCTACGAGCAGTACTTC
>TRBD1|TRBV5-1|NA|15|TRBJ2-5
CASSPGTGGEETQYF
TGCGCCAGCAGCCCGGGGACAGGGGGCGAGGAGACCCAGTACTTC
>NA|TRBV7-2|NA|14|TRBJ1-1
CASSLGGPVAEAFF
TGTGCCAGCAGCCTAGGGGGGCCTGTGGCTGAAGCTTTCTTT
>NA|TRBV6-5|NA|16|TRBJ1-1
CASSYLRAARNTEAFF
TGTGCCAGCAGTTACTTGAGGGCCGCCCGGAACACTGAAGCTTTCTTT
>NA|TRBV4-2|NA|14|TRBJ2-1
CASSQVRGGDEQFF
TGTGCCAGCAGCCAAGTAAGGGGGGGCGATGAGCAGTTCTTC
>NA|TRBV4-1|once|14|TRBJ2-1
CASTIAGQYNEQFF
TGCGCCAGCACGATAGCGGGACAGTACAATGAGCAGTTCTTC
>NA|TRBV19|NA|15|TRBJ1-2
CASSIDRGWSYGYTF
TGTGCCAGTAGTATAGACAGGGGATGGTCCTATGGCTACACCTTC
>NA|TRBV15|NA|12|TRBJ2-2
CATSRSLGELFF
TGTGCCACCAGCAGATCCCTCGGGGAGCTGTTTTTT
>NA|TRBV15|NA|14|TRBJ2-5
CATSRQGIEETQYF
TGTGCCACCAGCAGACAGGGGATAGAAGAGACCCAGTACTTC
>NA|TRBV10-3|NA|15|TRBJ1-2
CAITGQLIANYGYTF
TGTGCCATCACTGGACAGTTGATCGCTAACTATGGCTACACCTTC
>TRBD1|TRBV19|NA|16|TRBJ1-1
CASSIDLRQGRTEAFF
TGTGCCAGTAGTATAGATCTTCGACAGGGGAGGACTGAAGCTTTCTTT
>TRBD1|TRBV25-1|few|17|TRBJ1-1
CASSKGQANPMNTEAFF
TGTGCCAGCAGTAAAGGACAGGCGAATCCTATGAACACTGAAGCTTTCTTT
>TRBD1|TRBV2|NA|15|TRBJ1-5
CASSGTGGIGQPQHF
TGTGCCAGCAGTGGGACAGGGGGGATAGGTCAGCCCCAGCATTTT
>NA|TRBV9|NA|15|TRBJ2-5
CASSPLISGRETQYF
TGTGCCAGCAGCCCCTTAATAAGCGGCCGGGAGACCCAGTACTTC
>TRBD1|TRBV11-2|NA|17|TRBJ1-3
CASSLGRQGDSGNTIYF
TGTGCCAGCAGCTTAGGACGACAGGGGGATTCTGGAAACACCATATATTTT
>NA|TRBV6-6|NA|12|TRBJ2-5
CASTRLGETQYF
TGTGCCAGCACTCGCCTCGGAGAGACCCAGTACTTC
>NA|TRBV5-1|NA|15|TRBJ1-1
CASSGNRVRNTEAFF
TGCGCCAGCAGCGGTAACAGGGTAAGGAACACTGAAGCTTTCTTT
>NA|TRBV6-4|NA|15|TRBJ1-1
CASTSSGALNTEAFF
TGTGCCAGCACTAGTTCCGGCGCCCTGAACACTGAAGCTTTCTTT
>TRBD1|TRBV6-5|NA|13|TRBJ1-2
CASSAPTGNGYPF
TGTGCCAGCAGTGCCCCGACAGGGAATGGCTACCCCTTC
>NA|TRBV11-3|NA|12|TRBJ1-2
CASSLLEGGYTF
TGTGCCAGCAGCTTACTGGAGGGCGGCTACACCTTC
>TRBD2|TRBV7-2|NA|18|TRBJ2-7
CASSLFFDKAGGIYEQYF
TGTGCCAGCAGCTTGTTCTTTGATAAAGCGGGGGGTATCTACGAGCAGTACTTC
>TRBD2|TRBV5-1|NA|13|TRBJ2-3
CASSDSGADTQYF
TGCGCCAGCAGCGATAGCGGGGCAGATACGCAGTATTTT
>TRBD1|TRBV19|NA|14|TRBJ1-3
CASRPWTGPNTIYF
TGTGCCAGTAGACCTTGGACAGGGCCCAACACCATATATTTT
>TRBD2|TRBV6-6|NA|16|TRBJ2-3
CASRRLAGGPTDTQYF
TGTGCCAGCAGAAGACTAGCGGGGGGCCCCACAGATACGCAGTATTTT
>TRBD1|TRBV4-1|NA|15|TRBJ2-7
CASTKGGQGSYEQYF
TGCGCCAGCACCAAAGGGGGACAGGGGTCCTACGAGCAGTACTTC
>TRBD1|TRBV6-5|NA|14|TRBJ1-6
CASGSGQGDSPLNF
TGTGCCAGCGGCTCGGGACAGGGTGACTCACCCCTCAACTTT
>TRBD2|TRBV13|NA|14|TRBJ2-7
CASSLYSGGYEQYF
TGTGCCAGCAGCTTATATAGCGGGGGCTACGAGCAGTACTTC
>TRBD1|TRBV9|NA|16|TRBJ1-2
CASSETTGGRTYGYTF
TGTGCCAGCAGCGAAACGACAGGGGGCAGAACCTATGGCTACACCTTC
>TRBD1|TRBV6-5|NA|15|TRBJ1-1
CASSSQGAQDTEAFF
TGTGCCAGCAGTTCCCAGGGGGCACAGGACACTGAAGCTTTCTTT
>TRBD2|TRBV5-4|NA|14|TRBJ2-7
CASSGSGGAGEQYF
TGTGCCAGCAGCGGGAGCGGGGGGGCGGGCGAGCAGTACTTC
>NA|TRBV7-9|once|16|TRBJ2-2
CASSPTLGLSTGELFF
TGTGCCAGCAGCCCCACGCTGGGGCTGAGCACCGGGGAGCTGTTTTTT
>TRBD2|TRBV7-2|NA|17|TRBJ2-3
CASSLVRLAGGPDTQYF
TGTGCCAGCAGCTTAGTGAGGCTAGCGGGGGGGCCGGATACGCAGTATTTT
>NA|TRBV4-1|NA|15|TRBJ1-4
CASSQPEESGEKLFF
TGCGCCAGCAGCCAACCTGAAGAATCAGGGGAAAAACTGTTTTTT